What follows are 16 T cell receptor beta chains derived from one specimen sequenced in a study of blood T cell repertoires in COVID-19. Profiled with immunoSEQ multiplex PCR; TCRdb holds only in-frame clones, not every one. This table has about 240,000 clones, approximately 86% appearing once. Sequencing was carried out using PBMCs or T cells enriched from blood (not recorded which). The receptors derive from a woman in her thirties or forties with acute COVID-19.

The chain has TRBV2 and TRBJ2-1; 8 bases match TRBD2. This CDR3 region has 14 residues. V was clipped by 1 base and J by 8 bases; unmatched bases: 4. Germline CDR1 SNHLY, CDR2 FYNNEI. The CDR3 nucleotides read TGTGCCAGCAGTGAAGTAACTAGCGGAGATGAGCAGTTCTTC. The encoded protein is CASSEVTSGDEQFF.

The genes are TRBV27 and TRBJ2-1; D possibly corresponds to TRBD1 (6 bases). CDR3 size: 14 residues. Looked up from germline, CDR1 is MNHEY and CDR2 is SMNVEV (reference sequence). V dropped 6 bases and J dropped 6 bases, with 15 bases sitting between them. The CDR3 protein is CASRSTGPRNEQFF. For the CDR3, the DNA is TGTGCCAGCAGGTCCACAGGGCCACGCAATGAGCAGTTCTTC.

The chain joins TRBV7-8 to TRBJ2-1; 11 bases are a match to TRBD2. The CDR3 is 16 residues long. From germline, CDR1 is SGHVS and CDR2 FQNEAQ. V lost 4 bases to trimming and J lost 5 bases; unmatched junction nucleotides: 7. CDR3 in DNA: TGTGCCAGCAGCTCCTTCACTAGCGGGAGCCACAATGAGCAGTTCTTC. Translation gives CASSSFTSGSHNEQFF.

This rearrangement joins TRBV2 to TRBJ2-1; TRBD2 aligns across 8 bases. The CDR3 consists of 15 residues. V shed 1 base, J shed 9 bases, and the junction held 8 bases outside the gene matches. The germline V gene has CDR1 SNHLY and CDR2 FYNNEI. The CDR3: CASSEGLAGSFEQFF. CDR3 sequence (DNA): TGTGCCAGCAGTGAAGGGCTAGCGGGTTCTTTTGAGCAGTTCTTC.

V usage is TRBV5-1 and J usage is TRBJ2-7; possible D gene TRBD2, 6 bases. Germline CDR1 reads SGHRS; CDR2 reads YFSETQ. V lost 3 bases to trimming and J lost 3 bases, with 13 bases between them. This CDR3 has 14 residues. The CDR3 loop is CASSWGGVGYEQYF. In DNA form, the CDR3 reads TGCGCCAGCAGCTGGGGAGGTGTAGGCTACGAGCAGTACTTC.

The chain uses TRBV2 and TRBJ1-1; the D is unclear. Germline CDR1 SNHLY, CDR2 FYNNEI. The germline V and J ends were trimmed by 4 bases and 4 bases, with 7 bases remaining between them. CDR3 length: 12 amino acids. The CDR3 protein is CASSGSGTEAFF. CDR3 in DNA: TGTGCCAGCAGTGGTTCGGGCACTGAAGCTTTCTTT.

The rearrangement joins TRBV24-1 to TRBJ2-1; D not certain. CDR3 length: 14 amino acids. V was cut by 1 base and J by 6 bases, with 9 bases left in between. Germline-derived CDR1 and CDR2 are KGHDR and SFDVKD. The CDR3 DNA is TGTGCCACCAGTGATTTTGAGGCGACCAATGAGCAGTTCTTC. It encodes CATSDFEATNEQFF.

The V call is TRBV4-1, the J call TRBJ2-2; 7 bases are a match to TRBD2. After removal of 1 base from V and 5 bases from J, the junction contained 10 bases not matched to a gene. There are 17 residues in the CDR3. Germline loops: CDR1 MGHRA, CDR2 YSYEKL. CDR3 loop: CASSQVFRREQTGELFF. CDR3 in DNA: TGCGCCAGCAGCCAAGTTTTCCGGCGGGAGCAGACCGGGGAGCTGTTTTTT.

This clone was seen just once. The chain has TRBV24-1 and TRBJ2-1; 12 bases line up with TRBD2. The CDR3 covers 17 residues. Looked up from germline, CDR1 is KGHDR and CDR2 is SFDVKD. V lost 1 base, J lost 7 bases, and 7 bases stayed unmatched. The CDR3 loop reads CATSDLLGGLAGNEQFF. The CDR3 DNA reads as TGTGCCACCAGTGATTTACTCGGGGGACTAGCGGGTAATGAGCAGTTCTTC.

This chain joins TRBV18 and TRBJ1-2; perhaps TRBD1 as D (5 bases). Trimming removed 5 bases at V and 4 bases at J, with 11 bases between. The CDR3 is 13 amino acids. Germline-derived CDR1 and CDR2 are KGHSH and LQKENI. The DNA of the CDR3 is TGTGCCAGCTCAACGGACAAGCGCTATGGCTACACCTTC. It is translated as CASSTDKRYGYTF.

The V and J genes are TRBV7-2 and TRBJ2-1, with D hard to call. Between the trimmed V and J ends, which lost 0 bases and 0 bases, there was a span of 6 bases. Germline V gene lookup returns CDR1 SGHTA and CDR2 FQGNSA. The CDR3 length is 15 residues. Written as DNA, the CDR3 is TGTGCCAGCAGCTTAGCGTCCAGCTCCTACAATGAGCAGTTCTTC. This translates into CASSLASSSYNEQFF.

Written as DNA, the CDR3 is TGCGCCAGCAGCTTGGTTCCCCAAAACTATGGCTACACCTTC. Its protein product is CASSLVPQNYGYTF. The chain combines TRBV5-1 with TRBJ1-2; D is uncertain. The V gene lost 0 bases and the J gene lost 2 bases, with 8 bases spanning the gap. Germline V gives CDR1 SGHRS, CDR2 YFSETQ. The CDR3 length is 14 residues.

The CDR3 nucleotides are TGTGCCTGGAGTGTAGTGGGCACCAACCTTATGAACACTGAAGCTTTCTTT. Amino acid sequence: CAWSVVGTNLMNTEAFF. This chain uses TRBV30 with TRBJ1-1; D is undetermined. The CDR3 totals 17 residues. V lost 0 bases and J lost 0, with 17 bases in between. CDR1 and CDR2 from the germline V gene are GTSNPN and SVGIG (reference sequence).

The table lists this clone with a count of one. The chain combines TRBV19 with TRBJ2-7, with TRBD2 matching 7 bases. V lost 6 bases to trimming and J lost 5 bases; unmatched junction nucleotides: 13. Germline-derived CDR1 and CDR2 are LNHDA and SQIVND (reference sequence). This CDR3 region has 15 residues. CDR3 DNA: TGTGCCAGTAGAGCTGCCGTGGGGGGGACGAACGAGCAGTACTTC. This codes for CASRAAVGGTNEQYF.

The CDR3 region has the DNA TGTGCCAGCAGCCCGGACCGGGACAGGGCTTTCTACGAGCAGTACTTC. This sequence encodes CASSPDRDRAFYEQYF. V gene TRBV5-4 combines with J gene TRBJ2-7, with 9 bases lining up with TRBD1. Germline V lookup: CDR1 SGHNT, CDR2 YYREEE (reference sequence). V gave up 4 bases and J gave up 3 bases; unmatched junction bases: 11. This CDR3 is built from 16 residues.

This clone was seen once. The V and J genes are TRBV10-3 and TRBJ2-5; maybe TRBD1 (6 bases). CDR1 is ENHRY, CDR2 SYGVKD, per germline. The CDR3 length is 13 residues. The germline V and J ends were trimmed by 6 bases and 1 base, with 9 bases remaining between them. The CDR3 protein is CAIRKDSQETQYF. The CDR3 coding sequence is TGTGCCATCAGGAAGGACAGCCAAGAGACCCAGTACTTC.